Detailed here is one TCR beta chain. Its antigen remains unknown. V lost 5 bases, J lost 4 bases, and 11 bases lay in between. The CDR3 has 13 amino acids. Germline lookup yields CDR1 SGHAT and CDR2 FQNNGV. This sample is part of a study of cytomegalovirus exposure and HLA in healthy donors. Overall study results and limits: Productive rates of about 87% or about 30% were seen for most TCR beta V segments in an earlier analysis. Trimming of TCR beta V- and J-genes showed a link, identified in a later analysis, to a missense DCLRE1C variant. In the analysis, some V segments, TRBV6-2 and TRBV6-3 included, were excluded as indistinguishable. Later analysis showed most CMV-associated TCR beta chains appearing HLA-restricted.

PCR involved 60 Vbeta and 13 Jbeta primers. Measured with immunoSEQ multiplex PCR; TCRdb has only the in-frame clones, and not every one. In the table there are some 130,000 clones, around 77% of which are singletons. This receptor was obtained from a man aged 50-60 years in good health and CMV-seronegative. The sequenced sample was PBMCs. J is TRBJ2-5 and V is TRBV11-2; TRBD2 might be the D (6 bases). The CDR3 here is CASSQLGGETQYF. In DNA, the CDR3 is TGTGCCAGCAGCCAATTGGGGGGAGAGACCCAGTACTTC.